This entry concerns a single TCR beta chain. Antigen unknown. These data originate in a study of T cell responses to AZD1222 COVID-19 vaccine. Study-level points and caveats: Clonal diversity may have been underestimated, and the donors were mostly white British, with more females than males. Spike was spanned by vaccine-associated CD4 TCRs, which were dominant at 160-218 and 743-854.

Sequencing was performed with immunoSEQ multiplex PCR; in TCRdb, only in-frame clones are kept and a portion is missing. The sample contains roughly 120,000 clones, around 90% of which appear only once. This CDR3 is 12 amino acids long. The V end was cut by 4 bases, the J end by 2 bases, with 6 bases between. The germline V gene encodes CDR1 SNHLY and CDR2 FYNNEI. The V gene is TRBV2, the J gene TRBJ2-7, with D unresolved. This sequence originates from an adult who received the AZD1222 COVID-19 vaccine. Source: peripheral blood, taken 28 days after the second AZD1222 dose. The CDR3 loop reads CASSVATYEQYF. CDR3 in DNA: TGTGCCAGCAGTGTTGCGACCTACGAGCAGTACTTC.